A selection of T cell receptor beta chains follows, all from one sample in a study of blood T cell repertoires in COVID-19. The method was immunoSEQ multiplex PCR; TCRdb's version includes in-frame clones alone and lacks a portion of them. The sample holds about 480,000 clones, around 88% seen once. The sequencing input was peripheral blood. Receptors originate from a woman aged 25 to 39 with acute or convalescent COVID-19. CDR3s leave out the opening cysteine and the closing phenylalanine or tryptophan. The D gene is left open where the match is weak. Some rows have no size entry. The others give once, few or many, or a class for an expanded clone.

abundance,j_gene,d_gene,v_gene,CDR3aa
once,TRBJ2-2,TRBD1,TRBV7-6,ASSLDTGDTGELF
-,TRBJ1-4,TRBD1,TRBV2,ASSPRPTGTGSEKLF
-,TRBJ2-7,-,TRBV6-5,ASLRAQSGNEQY
-,TRBJ1-1,-,TRBV5-1,ASSLGGPVLEAF
-,TRBJ2-7,-,TRBV21-1,ASSGVLGQGVGEQY
-,TRBJ2-1,-,TRBV12-3/TRBV12-4,ATTRGSHEQF
once,TRBJ2-1,-,TRBV28,ASSFGENEQF
once,TRBJ2-1,TRBD2,TRBV24-1,ATSDILAGGLNEQF
-,TRBJ2-1,-,TRBV2,ASSPGLGMVEQF
-,TRBJ1-1,-,TRBV15,ATSSLRGPEAF
-,TRBJ2-1,TRBD2,TRBV3-1/TRBV3-2,ASSLEKRGGNNEQF
-,TRBJ2-4,-,TRBV5-1,ASSLAPVGDIQY
-,TRBJ2-5,-,TRBV28,ASSFNLDTRRETQY
-,TRBJ2-5,TRBD1,TRBV9,ASSPSGQIGETQY
-,TRBJ1-1,TRBD1,TRBV6-5,ASENVAGGTEAF
-,TRBJ2-7,-,TRBV20-1,SASPGNEQY
-,TRBJ2-5,TRBD2,TRBV3-1/TRBV3-2,ASSRGLAGRLD
-,TRBJ1-3,TRBD1,TRBV5-1,ASSGTGLPGNTIY
-,TRBJ1-1,-,TRBV7-8,ASSLAFGGWTEAF
-,TRBJ1-1,-,TRBV14,ASSWTVNTEAF
-,TRBJ2-5,-,TRBV28,ASSSPLWDTY
-,TRBJ2-5,TRBD2,TRBV7-2,ASSFGGDRRTQY
few,TRBJ2-5,-,TRBV5-1,ASSLAGETQY
-,TRBJ2-7,TRBD1,TRBV5-1,ASSPGGSFYEQY
-,TRBJ2-4,-,TRBV21-1,ASRNRQSLAKNIQY
-,TRBJ2-2,TRBD2,TRBV5-1,ASSLSPSGDTGELF
once,TRBJ2-1,TRBD1,TRBV2,ASRSTGAGVYNEQF
once,TRBJ1-5,TRBD1,TRBV5-6,ASSLGDRNQPQH
-,TRBJ1-2,-,TRBV7-9,ASSSSGGQGYT
once,TRBJ2-7,-,TRBV9,ASSAEVAPRDEQY
-,TRBJ2-7,-,TRBV27,ASRDGQHPSYEQY
-,TRBJ2-3,-,TRBV11-2,ASSLVAIQGDTQY
-,TRBJ1-5,TRBD1,TRBV30,AWSTGGNQPQH
-,TRBJ2-2,-,TRBV27,ASSLSGVGELF
-,TRBJ2-7,TRBD1,TRBV9,ASSVAGGQGVNEQY
-,TRBJ1-2,TRBD1,TRBV7-9,ASSFMWQGGNYGYT
-,TRBJ1-6,-,TRBV12-5,ASGLDGGDPALNSPLH
-,TRBJ2-7,TRBD1,TRBV7-3,ASSPGQGTYEQY
-,TRBJ1-1,-,TRBV3-1/TRBV3-2,ASSAKNTEAF
-,TRBJ2-5,TRBD1,TRBV5-6,ASSLAPQGIRGTQY
-,TRBJ2-1,-,TRBV28,ASKDYINEQF
-,TRBJ2-2,TRBD2,TRBV10-3,AGAGGQNTGELF
-,TRBJ2-7,TRBD1,TRBV5-1,ASRDLGQGNWGEQY
-,TRBJ2-7,TRBD1,TRBV5-1,ASSLWGQGTEQY
-,TRBJ2-7,TRBD2,TRBV15,ATSRDNSGGLGSYEQY